The 11 T cell receptor beta chains reported below all come from one sample, sequenced in a study of T cells after yellow fever vaccination. One entry per CDR3 protein results from TCRdb running MiXCR on the 5' RACE reads. The data hold about 330,000 distinct CDR3 sequences, with 4.1% observed a single time. The material was PBMCs, obtained 5 days after the yellow fever booster vaccination. These receptors all come from a man between 18 and 29 years old who received the YFV17D yellow fever vaccine.

This rearrangement joins TRBV6-1 to TRBJ1-4, with a tentative D call TRBD1 (6 bases). CDR1 is MNHNS, CDR2 SASEGT, per germline. The V end was cut by 7 bases, the J end by 6 bases, with 15 bases between. The CDR3 sequence is 14 residues long. The CDR3 protein is CASTTGRTDEKLFF. The CDR3 DNA follows: TGTGCCAGCACTACGGGGAGGACAGATGAAAAACTGTTTTTT.

The V call is TRBV5-1, the J call TRBJ2-5; D gene ambiguous. CDR3 length: 16 amino acids. The germline V and J ends were trimmed by 0 bases and 5 bases, with 17 bases remaining between them. From germline, CDR1 is SGHRS and CDR2 YFSETQ. DNA for the CDR3: TGCGCCAGCAGCTTGGGAAACGTCGCCTCCGGCGAGACCCAGTACTTC. Encoded protein: CASSLGNVASGETQYF.

This chain connects TRBV6-6 to TRBJ1-5; 8 bases line up with TRBD1. With 6 bases clipped from V and 5 bases from J, the junction kept 9 bases outside the gene matches. Looked up from germline, CDR1 is MNHNY and CDR2 is SVGAGI (reference sequence). The CDR3 is 15 residues long. CDR3: CASSLGQGEDQPQHF. CDR3 DNA sequence: TGTGCCAGCAGCTTAGGACAGGGAGAAGATCAGCCCCAGCATTTT.

The J gene is TRBJ2-7, the V gene TRBV7-2; D is ambiguous. The V and J ends lost 2 bases and 5 bases respectively, with 13 bases between them. Germline V gene lookup returns CDR1 SGHTA and CDR2 FQGNSA. This CDR3 has 14 residues. CDR3 DNA sequence: TGTGCCAGCAGCTTAATCAGTTCGGGTCACGAGCAGTACTTC. This gives the protein CASSLISSGHEQYF.

This clonotype has a handful of counts. This chain uses TRBV20-1 with TRBJ1-5, with 7 bases identical to TRBD1. The V gene end was trimmed by 6 bases and the J gene end by 4 bases; junction bases not matched to a gene: 6. From germline, CDR1 is DFQATT and CDR2 SNEGSKA (reference sequence). The CDR3 has 13 residues. Here the CDR3 reads CSANRGENQPQHF. The DNA for the CDR3 is TGCAGTGCAAACAGGGGAGAGAATCAGCCCCAGCATTTT.

This clonotype was counted only a few times. The chain joins TRBV4-1 to TRBJ1-2; D unclear. The CDR3 totals 15 residues. The germline V gene encodes CDR1 MGHRA and CDR2 YSYEKL. Trimming removed 2 bases from V and 4 bases from J, with 14 bases in between. CDR3 loop: CASSQPTRLRYGYTF. The CDR3 DNA reads as TGCGCCAGCAGCCAACCTACACGTCTCCGCTATGGCTACACCTTC.

This clonotype turned up a few times. This sequence joins TRBV4-1 and TRBJ1-4; 7 bases are a match to TRBD1. CDR3 length equals 15 residues. After removal of 0 bases from V and 10 bases from J, the junction contained 8 bases not matched to a gene. The germline V gene has CDR1 MGHRA and CDR2 YSYEKL. The CDR3 region is CASSQEGQGEGKLFF. As DNA, the CDR3 is TGCGCCAGCAGCCAAGAAGGTCAGGGGGAGGGAAAACTGTTTTTT.

This clonotype showed up just a few times. The V gene is TRBV30, the J gene TRBJ1-2, with unresolved D. Per the germline V gene, CDR1 is GTSNPN and CDR2 is SVGIG (reference sequence). Trimming took 3 bases from V and 8 from J, leaving 16 bases between them. The length of the CDR3 is 13 residues. CDR3 sequence reads: CAWRGGGSVGYTF. Written as DNA, the CDR3 is TGTGCCTGGAGGGGCGGCGGGTCGGTCGGCTACACCTTC.

Comment on this clonotype: One end of the junction fails to match germline, which may point to a read error. The chain uses TRBV7-2 and TRBJ1-2, with D unresolved. There are 12 residues in the CDR3. Per germline, CDR1 SGHTA and CDR2 FQGNSA. The CDR3, as DNA: TGTGCCAGCAGCTCAAGACCTACTTTCAGTTCCTTC. Translated: CASSSRPTFSSF.

In this sample, this clonotype turned up a few times. The chain employs TRBV4-2 and TRBJ2-2, with D perhaps given as TRBD1 or TRBD2 (5 bases each). The CDR3 has 15 residues. V was clipped by 4 bases and J by 2 bases, with 11 bases between them. Germline V gene data show CDR1 as LGHNA and CDR2 as YNFKEQ. Written as DNA, the CDR3 is TGTGCCAGCAGCCTCGGGACCATTAACACCGGGGAGCTGTTTTTT. Translating gives CASSLGTINTGELFF.

Only a few counts were recorded for this clonotype. V and J are TRBV7-9 and TRBJ2-2; maybe TRBD1 (6 bases). V lost 4 bases and J lost 4, with 13 bases in between. The germline V gene has CDR1 SEHNR and CDR2 FQNEAQ (reference sequence). The CDR3 is 15 residues long. The CDR3 spells CASSSVDRSTGELFF. The CDR3 DNA is TGTGCCAGCAGCTCAGTGGACAGATCCACCGGGGAGCTGTTTTTT.